Described below is a single T cell receptor beta chain sequence and its context. Its antigen remains unknown. Trimming shortened V by 4 bases and J by 5 bases, and 7 bases separated the two germline ends. In germline, CDR1 is SGHRS, CDR2 YFSETQ. This CDR3 region has 12 residues. For TCR, cDNA came from 5'RACE template switching, which added a universal primer site and UMIs. MiXCR was run by TCRdb on the 5' RACE reads, yielding one entry per CDR3 protein. In the table there are some 400,000 distinct CDR3 sequences, 6.2% of which are singletons. This entry is derived from a study of T cells after yellow fever vaccination. Study-level findings and limits: The booster response re-showed most primary clones: 96% CD4, almost 90% CD8. Repertoires sorted by FACS could include abundant clonotypes that are contaminants from the bulk population. CD4 and CD8 compartments shared a small share of clonotypes, likely from convergent recombination.

The origin of this receptor is a man aged 30 to 39 who received the YFV17D yellow fever vaccine. The chain combines TRBV5-1 with TRBJ2-1; unclear D gene. Sequenced material: PBMCs, taken 5 days after the yellow fever booster vaccination. The DNA for the CDR3 is TGCGCCAGCAGCCAGTGGGACAATGAGCAGTTCTTC. Translated: CASSQWDNEQFF.